The entry below gives a single TCR beta chain sequence along with its context. Its specificity is unknown. Likely a read error: the CDR3 ends without its conserved phenylalanine or tryptophan. The DNA is omitted, as the CDR3 cannot be located on it reliably, and the CDR3 follows TCRdb's listing. TCRbeta libraries were built with three rounds of nested PCR, modified from ARM-PCR. TCRdb analysed the multiplex PCR reads with MiXCR anew, one entry per CDR3 protein. The table shows 65,000 to 85,000 distinct CDR3 sequences, with 65% to 80% occurring only once. The CDR3 numbers 15 amino acids, ends counted. Germline values: CDR1 MNHEY, CDR2 SVGAGI. These data are taken from a study of tumor and adjacent non-tumor tissue in lung cancer. Study at large: About 4.17 million productive TCRbeta reads were obtained per sample on average. Findings and caveats of the study: Normal lung showed higher cumulative top 100 clone frequency than tumor. Patients with more diverse tumor TCRs had worse survival.

No cell sorting was done before RNA was extracted from the tissue. This non-tumor lung sample came from over 3 cm beyond the tumor edge. The sequence came from a man in his 60s with non-small cell lung cancer. Sequenced: distant non-tumor lung tissue. The chain couples TRBV6-5 to TRBJ2-7. CDR3 residues: CASSYSRQETAEQYL.